The present TCR beta chain was sequenced within a study of T cells in Graves' hyperthyroidism and ophthalmopathy. Study in general: Before treatment of any kind, peripheral blood was taken at initial diagnosis.

Stability of Graves' hyperthyroidism was defined as absent ophthalmopathy progression within 18 months. Fresh 10 ml peripheral blood yielded PBMCs. V was clipped by 5 bases and J by 3 bases; unmatched bases: 7. CDR1 and CDR2 from the germline V gene are PRHDT and FYEKMQ (reference sequence). This CDR3 is built from 16 residues. General study findings and limits: Most thyroid-expanded clonotypes above 0.001 were also found in blood.

This clonotype was detected many times. Its antigen is currently unknown. Amplified TCR beta CDR3 regions came from RNA transcripts. The TCR CDR3 was amplified in a first-round RT-PCR using the HTBI primer set. TCRdb used MiXCR to reprocess the multiplex PCR reads, holding one entry per CDR3 protein. The data contain around 440,000 distinct CDR3 sequences, approximately 15% of them singletons. This rearrangement joins TRBV13 to TRBJ1-4; 9 nucleotides agree with TRBD1. This receptor was obtained from a woman between 18 and 29 years old with Graves' hyperthyroidism. The sequencing input was blood. The CDR3 DNA follows: TGTGCCAGCAGCCTTCGGACAGGGGTTGCTAATGAAAAACTGTTTTTT. Its translation is CASSLRTGVANEKLFF.